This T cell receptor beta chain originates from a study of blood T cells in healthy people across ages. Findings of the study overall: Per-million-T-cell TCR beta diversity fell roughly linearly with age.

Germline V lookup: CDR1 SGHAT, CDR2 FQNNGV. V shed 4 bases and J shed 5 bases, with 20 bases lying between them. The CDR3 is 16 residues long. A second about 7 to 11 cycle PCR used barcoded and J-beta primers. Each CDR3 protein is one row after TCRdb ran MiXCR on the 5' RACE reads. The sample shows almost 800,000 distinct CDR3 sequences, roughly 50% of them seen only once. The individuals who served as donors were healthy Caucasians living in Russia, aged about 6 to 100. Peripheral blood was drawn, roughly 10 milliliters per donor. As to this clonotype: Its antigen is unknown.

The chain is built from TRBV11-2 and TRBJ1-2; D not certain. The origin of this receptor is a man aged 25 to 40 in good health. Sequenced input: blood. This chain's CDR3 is CASSSSGPFPPYGYTF. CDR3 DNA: TGTGCCAGCAGCTCGAGCGGGCCATTTCCGCCGTATGGCTACACCTTC.